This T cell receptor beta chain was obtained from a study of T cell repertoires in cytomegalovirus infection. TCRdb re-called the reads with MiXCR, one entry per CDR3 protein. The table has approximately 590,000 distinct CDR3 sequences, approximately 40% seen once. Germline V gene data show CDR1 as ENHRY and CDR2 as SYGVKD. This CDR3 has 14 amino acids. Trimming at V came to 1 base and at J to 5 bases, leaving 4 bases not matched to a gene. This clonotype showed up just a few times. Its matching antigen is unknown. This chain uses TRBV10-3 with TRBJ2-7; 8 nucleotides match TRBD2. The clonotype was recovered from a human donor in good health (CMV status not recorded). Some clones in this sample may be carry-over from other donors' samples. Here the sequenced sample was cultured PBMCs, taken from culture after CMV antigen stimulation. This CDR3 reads CAISEFGGGNEQYF. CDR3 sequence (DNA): TGTGCCATCAGTGAGTTCGGGGGGGGGAACGAGCAGTACTTC.